The 20 T cell receptor beta chains given below trace back to one sample, sequenced in a study of early T cells in non-severe SARS-CoV-2 infection. TCRdb fed the 5' RACE reads into MiXCR, producing one record per CDR3 protein. The table records approximately 120,000 distinct CDR3 sequences, 15% of them present only once. Sequenced sample: whole blood. Receptors were obtained from an adult who was a healthcare worker with PCR-confirmed SARS-CoV-2 infection or an uninfected control (not recorded which).

This clonotype was seen at least ten times. This sequence joins TRBV25-1 and TRBJ2-5, with 8 bases identical to TRBD1. The CDR3 has 15 residues. Germline CDR1 and CDR2: MGHDK and SYGVNS. V lost 4 bases, J lost 7 bases, and 11 bases stayed unmatched. CDR3 amino acids: CASSVFGTGGGTQYF. The CDR3, as DNA: TGTGCCAGCAGTGTTTTCGGGACAGGAGGCGGGACCCAGTACTTC.

The sample holds a few counts of this clonotype. This chain links TRBV7-9 with TRBJ2-1; 7 bases are shared with TRBD2. The V segment lost 4 bases and the J segment 0 bases; nucleotides outside the gene matches: 9. Germline CDR1 reads SEHNR; CDR2 reads FQNEAQ (reference sequence). The CDR3 loop spans 17 amino acids. The CDR3 DNA is TGTGCCAGCAGCTCCCTCGGCGGGGGATACTCCTACAATGAGCAGTTCTTC. Amino acid sequence: CASSSLGGGYSYNEQFF.

This clonotype was seen many times. V gene TRBV29-1 combines with J gene TRBJ2-1, with unresolved D. Germline V lookup: CDR1 SQVTM, CDR2 ANQGSEA. V was shortened by 0 bases and J by 9 bases, with 15 bases between the two germline ends. The CDR3 runs to 14 residues. The CDR3 coding sequence is TGCAGCGTTGAAGAACAGTTTGCCGTTGGTGAGCAGTTCTTC. Encoded protein: CSVEEQFAVGEQFF.

The rearrangement uses TRBV12-3 or TRBV12-4 and TRBJ2-1; D is ambiguous. There are 15 residues in the CDR3. The V end lost 2 bases, the J end lost 0 bases, and 8 bases lay between the germline ends. CDR3 DNA: TGTGCCAGCAGTTTAATATCGGGCTCCTACAATGAGCAGTTCTTC. Residues: CASSLISGSYNEQFF.

This clonotype has only a few counts. This chain uses TRBV9 with TRBJ2-5, with D hard to call. The CDR3 is 15 residues long. Germline V lookup: CDR1 SGDLS, CDR2 YYNGEE. V lost 0 bases, J lost 1 base, and 10 bases lay in between. This chain's CDR3 is CASSVAQGGQETQYF. The CDR3 DNA reads as TGTGCCAGCAGCGTAGCGCAAGGTGGCCAAGAGACCCAGTACTTC.

J is TRBJ1-2 and V is TRBV3-1; D ambiguous. V gave up 3 bases and J gave up 8 bases, with 7 bases separating them. Germline assignment: CDR1 LGHDT and CDR2 YNNKEL (reference sequence). The CDR3 consists of 11 residues. This CDR3 is CASSHVLGYTF. CDR3 bases: TGTGCCAGCAGCCACGTTTTGGGCTACACCTTC.

The table lists this clonotype with a few counts. The CDR3 here is CASSRRLAGSPLNEQFF. DNA for the CDR3: TGTGCCAGCAGCAGAAGACTAGCGGGGTCTCCATTAAATGAGCAGTTCTTC. The J gene is TRBJ2-1, the V gene TRBV9, with 11 bases matching TRBD2. Germline CDR1 and CDR2: SGDLS and YYNGEE. The CDR3 is 17 amino acids. V lost 4 bases and J lost 7; bases outside the gene matches: 13. Filled out from reference TRBV9 and TRBJ2-1, the complete variable domain reads DSGVTQTPKHLITATGQRVTLRCSPRSGDLSVYWYQQSLDQGLQFLIQYYNGEERAKGNILERFSAQQFPDLHSELNLSSLELGDSALYFCASSRRLAGSPLNEQFFGPGTRLTVL.

This clonotype was seen at least ten times. The V gene is TRBV6-5, the J gene TRBJ2-1; 10 bases line up with TRBD2. CDR1 and CDR2 from the germline V gene are MNHEY and SVGAGI. This CDR3 is built from 15 residues. Unmatched junction bases numbered 9, after V lost 6 bases and J lost 7 bases. The CDR3 region is CASRERGGLGNEQFF. In DNA form, the CDR3 reads TGTGCCAGCAGGGAGCGGGGGGGGCTAGGGAATGAGCAGTTCTTC.

In this sample, this clonotype turned up a few times. V and J are TRBV20-1 and TRBJ2-1; maybe TRBD1 (5 bases). Germline V lookup: CDR1 DFQATT, CDR2 SNEGSKA (reference sequence). V shed 1 base and J shed 0 bases, with 13 bases lying between them. The CDR3 loop spans 16 amino acids. The CDR3 reads CSARVPGASSYNEQFF. The CDR3 nucleotides read TGCAGTGCTAGAGTCCCTGGGGCGAGCTCCTACAATGAGCAGTTCTTC.

The genes are TRBV13 and TRBJ2-1; maybe TRBD1 (6 bases). Germline assignment: CDR1 PRHDT and CDR2 FYEKMQ (reference sequence). Trimming left V 5 bases short and J 7 bases short, with 15 bases between. The CDR3 covers 14 residues. For the CDR3, the DNA is TGTGCCAGCAGCGGGCCCGGACAGAAGAATGAGCAGTTCTTC. Its translation is CASSGPGQKNEQFF.

The chain carries TRBV11-2 and TRBJ2-5; tentative D call: TRBD1 (5 bases). The V gene lost 2 bases and the J gene lost 4 bases, with 8 bases spanning the gap. The CDR3 has 13 residues. Germline V gene lookup returns CDR1 SGHAT and CDR2 FQNNGV. The CDR3 DNA sequence: TGTGCCAGCAGCTTATCAGGGCTAGAGACCCAGTACTTC. Protein product: CASSLSGLETQYF.

The genes are TRBV6-5 and TRBJ2-1; no firm D call. V was trimmed by 5 bases and J by 2 bases, leaving 10 bases between them. CDR1 and CDR2 (germline): MNHEY, SVGAGI. The length of the CDR3 is 14 residues. Here the CDR3 DNA reads TGTGCCAGCAGTCTAGGACGGACCTACAATGAGCAGTTCTTC. Its translation: CASSLGRTYNEQFF.

This clonotype was seen more than once but under ten times. The J gene is TRBJ2-2, the V gene TRBV10-3; TRBD1 aligns across 9 bases. V gave up 10 bases and J gave up 4 bases; unmatched junction bases: 7. Per the germline V gene, CDR1 is ENHRY and CDR2 is SYGVKD. The CDR3 has 14 residues. Here the CDR3 reads CATLGQGITGELFF. The CDR3 region has the DNA TGTGCCACCTTGGGACAGGGAATCACCGGGGAGCTGTTTTTT.

The chain carries TRBV20-1 and TRBJ1-5; tentatively, D is TRBD1 (6 bases). V lost 6 bases to trimming and J lost 3 bases, with 15 bases between them. This CDR3 is 14 amino acids long. Germline V gene data show CDR1 as DFQATT and CDR2 as SNEGSKA (reference sequence). CDR3 bases: TGCAGTGCGCTGGAGCAGGGGTACAATCAGCCCCAGCATTTT. As protein: CSALEQGYNQPQHF.

The rearrangement links TRBV29-1 to TRBJ2-7; no reliable D call. Trimming shortened V by 0 bases and J by 0 bases, and 6 bases separated the two germline ends. Per germline, CDR1 SQVTM and CDR2 ANQGSEA. The length of the CDR3 is 13 residues. The CDR3 sequence: CSVEESDSYEQYF. CDR3 nucleotide sequence: TGCAGCGTTGAAGAGTCTGACTCCTACGAGCAGTACTTC.

V and J are TRBV5-1 and TRBJ2-1; possible D gene TRBD1, 5 bases. The CDR3 has 16 amino acids. Germline assignment: CDR1 SGHRS and CDR2 YFSETQ. Trimming cost V 6 bases and J 0 bases, with 16 bases left between them. The DNA of the CDR3 is TGCGCCAGCAACACCCTGGGGCACAGCTCCTACAATGAGCAGTTCTTC. This gives the protein CASNTLGHSSYNEQFF.

A few counts support this clonotype. This sequence joins TRBV12-3 or TRBV12-4 and TRBJ2-1, with D perhaps assigned TRBD1 or TRBD2 (5 bases each). Trimming removed 7 bases from V and 6 bases from J, with 13 bases in between. This CDR3 has 13 amino acids. CDR3 DNA: TGTGCCAGCACCGGGACCGCATTCAATGAGCAGTTCTTC. Translation gives CASTGTAFNEQFF.

This clonotype was detected many times. The V gene is TRBV7-8, the J gene TRBJ2-3; no clear D gene. Germline V gene data show CDR1 as SGHVS and CDR2 as FQNEAQ. CDR3 length equals 14 residues. The V gene lost 4 bases and the J gene lost 2 bases, with 10 bases spanning the gap. The CDR3 DNA is TGTGCCAGCAGCTGGAATGACCCCACAGATACGCAGTATTTT. Encoded protein: CASSWNDPTDTQYF.

This clonotype turned up a few times. The J gene is TRBJ2-1, the V gene TRBV5-1; no definite D call. Germline V CDR1 and CDR2: SGHRS, YFSETQ. There are 14 residues in the CDR3. V lost 5 bases and J 8 bases, leaving 17 bases between the germline ends. The DNA for the CDR3 is TGCGCCAGCAGAGAAACAACCGCGTTTGATGAGCAGTTCTTC. As protein: CASRETTAFDEQFF.

J is TRBJ2-1 and V is TRBV27, with D uncertain. Germline-derived CDR1 and CDR2 are MNHEY and SMNVEV (reference sequence). CDR3 length: 13 amino acids. Trimming left V 7 bases short and J 7 bases short, with 14 bases between. The CDR3 DNA follows: TGTGCCAGCAAGTCCCCTAACCGTAATGAGCAGTTCTTC. Its protein product is CASKSPNRNEQFF.